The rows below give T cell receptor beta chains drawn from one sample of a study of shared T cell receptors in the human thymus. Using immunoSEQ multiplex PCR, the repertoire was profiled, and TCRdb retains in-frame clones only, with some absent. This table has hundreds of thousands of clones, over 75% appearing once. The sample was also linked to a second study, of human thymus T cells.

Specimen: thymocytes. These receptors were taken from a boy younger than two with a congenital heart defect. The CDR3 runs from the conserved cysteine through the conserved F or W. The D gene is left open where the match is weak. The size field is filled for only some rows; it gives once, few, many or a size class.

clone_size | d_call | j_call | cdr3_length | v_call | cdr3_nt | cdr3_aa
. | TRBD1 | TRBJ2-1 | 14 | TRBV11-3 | TGTGCCAGCAGCTCAGGACAGGGGGCCAATGAGCAGTTCTTC | CASSSGQGANEQFF
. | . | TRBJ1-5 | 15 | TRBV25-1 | TGTGCCAGCAGTGAGTCGCAGGGGACAAATCAGCCCCAGCATTTT | CASSESQGTNQPQHF
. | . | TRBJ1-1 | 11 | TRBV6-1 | TGTGCCAGCAGGGAGAGGACTGAAGCTTTCTTT | CASRERTEAFF
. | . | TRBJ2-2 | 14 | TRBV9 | TGTGCCAGCACCAAGGGACTCTATACCGGGGAGCTGTTTTTT | CASTKGLYTGELFF
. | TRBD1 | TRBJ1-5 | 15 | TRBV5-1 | TGCGCCAGCAGCTTGAGGGGGCAGGCGGGTCAGCCCCAGCATTTT | CASSLRGQAGQPQHF
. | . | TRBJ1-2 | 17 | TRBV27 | TGTGCCAGCAGCCCCCTAGGGGTTGCCCTACCAAACTATGGCTACACCTTC | CASSPLGVALPNYGYTF
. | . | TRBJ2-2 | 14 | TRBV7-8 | TGTGCCAGCAGCGAGGGACTTAACACCGGGGAGCTGTTTTTT | CASSEGLNTGELFF
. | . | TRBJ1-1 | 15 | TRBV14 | TGTGCCAGCAGCCAAGGGGAGGGAAGGGAAAGTGAAGCTTTCTTT | CASSQGEGRESEAFF
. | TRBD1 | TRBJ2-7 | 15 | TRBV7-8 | TGTGCCAGCAGCTTCAATCCGGGACAGCCTTACGAGCAGTACTTC | CASSFNPGQPYEQYF
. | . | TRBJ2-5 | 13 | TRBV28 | TGTGCCAGCAGTTTAGGGCAGGGTCTCTCCCAGTACTTC | CASSLGQGLSQYF
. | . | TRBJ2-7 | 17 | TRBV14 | TGTGCCAGCAGCCAAGAAAGGGCGCTAGCGTTCTCCTACGAGCAGTACTTC | CASSQERALAFSYEQYF
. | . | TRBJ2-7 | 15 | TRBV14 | TGTGCCAGCAGCCAAAGCATCAGGGGTCCCTACGAGCAGTACTTC | CASSQSIRGPYEQYF
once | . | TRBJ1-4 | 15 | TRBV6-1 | TGTGCCAGCAGTGAAAGTATTCCGGGGAATGAAAAACTGTTTTTT | CASSESIPGNEKLFF
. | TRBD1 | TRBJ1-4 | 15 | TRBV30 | TGTGCCTGGAGTGTAACGGACAGGGTAGGCGAAAAACTGTTTTTT | CAWSVTDRVGEKLFF
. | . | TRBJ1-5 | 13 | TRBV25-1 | TGTGCCAGCAGTGAACGGGGGGCCCAGCCCCAGCATTTT | CASSERGAQPQHF
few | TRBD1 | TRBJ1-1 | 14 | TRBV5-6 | TGTGCCAGCAGCCCTGACAGGGGATTCACTGAAGCTTTCTTT | CASSPDRGFTEAFF
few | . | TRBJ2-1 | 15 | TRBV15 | TGTGCCACCAGCAGAGCGCCGGGGGTAGGGGATGAGCAGTTCTTC | CATSRAPGVGDEQFF
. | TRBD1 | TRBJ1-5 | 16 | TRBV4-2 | TGTGCCAGCAGCCAACCTGGACAGGGGCACTATCAGCCCCAGCATTTT | CASSQPGQGHYQPQHF
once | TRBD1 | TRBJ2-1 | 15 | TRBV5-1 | TGCGCCAGCAGCTTGGTTGGACAGGGGGTCAATGAGCAGTTCTTC | CASSLVGQGVNEQFF
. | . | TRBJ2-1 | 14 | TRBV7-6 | TGTGCCAGCAGCCCAGGGGTGAATAGAAATGAGCAGTTCTTC | CASSPGVNRNEQFF
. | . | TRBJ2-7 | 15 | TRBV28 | TGTGCCAGCAGTTTCGCGCACAGGAATACCTACGAGCAGTACTTC | CASSFAHRNTYEQYF
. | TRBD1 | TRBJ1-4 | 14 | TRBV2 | TGTGCCAGCAGACTGACAGGGCTGGCTGAAAAACTGTTTTTT | CASRLTGLAEKLFF
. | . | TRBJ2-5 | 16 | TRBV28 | TGTGCCAGCATTCCGAGGCCGGGAGTCCCGCGGGAGACCCAGTACTTC | CASIPRPGVPRETQYF
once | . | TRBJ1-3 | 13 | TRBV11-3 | TGTGCCAGCAGCTTCGGGACAGGAAACACCATATATTTT | CASSFGTGNTIYF
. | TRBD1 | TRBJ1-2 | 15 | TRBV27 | TGTGCCAGCAGCCCTAAGACAGGGGAGGACTATGGCTACACCTTC | CASSPKTGEDYGYTF
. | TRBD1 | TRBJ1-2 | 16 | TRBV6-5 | TGTGCCAGCAGTTACTTGAGACAGGGCGGGCCTATAGGCTACACCTTC | CASSYLRQGGPIGYTF
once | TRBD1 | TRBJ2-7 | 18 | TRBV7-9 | TGTGCCAGCAGCTTAGGCGCTCCGGGACAGCTCTTCTCCTACGAGCAGTACTTC | CASSLGAPGQLFSYEQYF
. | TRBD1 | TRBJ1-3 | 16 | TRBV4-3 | TGCGCCAGCAGCCTTAGACAGGGGATATCTGGAAACACCATATATTTT | CASSLRQGISGNTIYF
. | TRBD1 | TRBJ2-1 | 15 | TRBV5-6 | TGTGCCAGCAGCGACGGGGGACAGGCGGGTGGGGAGCAGTTCTTC | CASSDGGQAGGEQFF
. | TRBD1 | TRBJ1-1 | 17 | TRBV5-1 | TGCGCCAGCAGCTTCGGGACAGGCCCCCCTTTGAACACTGAAGCTTTCTTT | CASSFGTGPPLNTEAFF
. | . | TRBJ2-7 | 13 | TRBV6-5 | TGTGCCAGCAGATCCCTCGGCTCCTACGAGCAGTACTTC | CASRSLGSYEQYF
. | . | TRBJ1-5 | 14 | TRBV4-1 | TGCGCCAGCAGTCAAAAACGAGGCAATCAGCCCCAGCATTTT | CASSQKRGNQPQHF
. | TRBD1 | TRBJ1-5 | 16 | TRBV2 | TGTGCCAGCAGTGAAAGGGTGGAGGGGGCGGACCAGCCCCAGCATTTT | CASSERVEGADQPQHF
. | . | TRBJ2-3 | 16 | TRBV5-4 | TGTGCCAGCAGCTTGGTCCGCGGAGTCGGCACAGATACGCAGTATTTT | CASSLVRGVGTDTQYF
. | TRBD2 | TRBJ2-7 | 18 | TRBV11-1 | TGTGCCAGCAGCTTAGAAAGTAGTAGCGGGGGCCCATTTGGAGAGCAGTACTTC | CASSLESSSGGPFGEQYF
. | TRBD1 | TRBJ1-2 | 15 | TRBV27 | TGTGCCAGCAGTTCACCCAGGACAGGGGAGGGTGGCTACACCTTC | CASSSPRTGEGGYTF
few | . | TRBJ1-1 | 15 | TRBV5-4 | TGTGCCAGCAGCTGGGGAGGGCCAGGGTCCCCTGAAGCTTTCTTT | CASSWGGPGSPEAFF
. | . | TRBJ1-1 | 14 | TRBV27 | TGTGCCAGTTCCCGCGGCCCGACTAACACTGAAGCTTTCTTT | CASSRGPTNTEAFF
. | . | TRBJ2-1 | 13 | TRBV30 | TGTGCTGGCCGGGACTTGACACGCCATGAGCAGTTCTTC | CAGRDLTRHEQFF
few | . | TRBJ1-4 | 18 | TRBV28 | TGTGCCAGCAGTTTCCGAAGCAACAGGGCTCCAACTAATGAAAAACTGTTTTTT | CASSFRSNRAPTNEKLFF
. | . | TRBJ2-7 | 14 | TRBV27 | TGTGCCAGCAGTTTACGGGACGGGGGCTACGAGCAGTACTTC | CASSLRDGGYEQYF
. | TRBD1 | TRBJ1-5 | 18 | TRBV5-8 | TGTGCCAGCAGCCTGTCGTACAGGGGCCCTCATAGCAATCAGCCCCAGCATTTT | CASSLSYRGPHSNQPQHF
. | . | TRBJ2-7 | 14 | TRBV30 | TGTGCCTGGAGTGTACGAAGCGAGACCTACGAGCAGTACTTC | CAWSVRSETYEQYF
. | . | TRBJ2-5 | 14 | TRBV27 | TGTGCCAGTCAAGTCGGACACTCCCAAGAGACCCAGTACTTC | CASQVGHSQETQYF
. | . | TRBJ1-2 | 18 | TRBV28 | TGTGCCAGCAGACCGAAAAATTACAGGCCCAGGATTACCTATGGCTACACCTTC | CASRPKNYRPRITYGYTF
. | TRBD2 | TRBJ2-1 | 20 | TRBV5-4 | TGTGCCAGCAGCCTACGAAGACTAGCGGGAGGGCCCCACTCCTACAATGAGCAGTTCTTC | CASSLRRLAGGPHSYNEQFF
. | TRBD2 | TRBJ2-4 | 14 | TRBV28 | TGTGCCAGCGAGGAAGCGGGATCCGGGAACATTCAGTACTTC | CASEEAGSGNIQYF
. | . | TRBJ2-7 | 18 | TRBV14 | TGTGCCAGCAGCCAAGAATTAATGAGGTCAGTAAGCTCCTACGAGCAGTACTTC | CASSQELMRSVSSYEQYF
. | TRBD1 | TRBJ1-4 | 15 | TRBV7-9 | TGTGCCAGCAGCACAGGGGGCTCAGCTAATGAAAAACTGTTTTTT | CASSTGGSANEKLFF
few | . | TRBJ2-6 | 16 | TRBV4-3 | TGCGCCAGCAGCCACCACTTTGTCTGTGGGGCCAACGTCCTGACTTTC | CASSHHFVCGANVLTF
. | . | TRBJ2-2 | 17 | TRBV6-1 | TGTGCCAGCAGTGCACGACCACAGGGTCCGAACACCGGGGAGCTGTTTTTT | CASSARPQGPNTGELFF
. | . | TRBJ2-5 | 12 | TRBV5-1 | TGCGCCAGCAGCTTGGAAGCGGAGACCCAGTACTTC | CASSLEAETQYF
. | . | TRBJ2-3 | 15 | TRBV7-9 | TGTGCCAGCAGCGGACGACGGGGTTACACAGATACGCAGTATTTT | CASSGRRGYTDTQYF
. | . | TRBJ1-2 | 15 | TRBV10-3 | TGTGCCATCATGGCTCAAGGGGGAAGCGGCTATGGCTACACCTTC | CAIMAQGGSGYGYTF
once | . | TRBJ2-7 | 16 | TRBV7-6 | TGTGCCAGCAGCTTAGCGAGGGCAGTTCCCGCCTACGAGCAGTACTTC | CASSLARAVPAYEQYF